This T cell receptor beta chain was captured in a study of blood T cell repertoires in COVID-19. The overall study: From the United States, Italy and Spain came samples of acute and convalescent COVID-19. The cDNA or gDNA used as material had been derived from T cells, B-cell-depleted T cells, or PBMCs.

The CDR3 is made up of 14 amino acids. With 7 bases clipped from V and 4 bases from J, the junction kept 8 bases outside the gene matches. CDR1 MNHEY and CDR2 SVGAGI come from the germline V gene. Sequencing used immunoSEQ multiplex PCR; TCRdb keeps in-frame clones, though not all of them. Here the sample spans 100,000 to 150,000 clones, 70% to 90% being singletons. The source material was peripheral blood. The V and J genes are TRBV6-5 and TRBJ1-1; 8 bases line up with TRBD1. The sequence was collected from a woman aged 80 or older with acute or convalescent COVID-19. CDR3 bases: TGTGCCAGCACCATCCCAGGGGGCCGCACTGAAGCTTTCTTT. Its protein is CASTIPGGRTEAFF.